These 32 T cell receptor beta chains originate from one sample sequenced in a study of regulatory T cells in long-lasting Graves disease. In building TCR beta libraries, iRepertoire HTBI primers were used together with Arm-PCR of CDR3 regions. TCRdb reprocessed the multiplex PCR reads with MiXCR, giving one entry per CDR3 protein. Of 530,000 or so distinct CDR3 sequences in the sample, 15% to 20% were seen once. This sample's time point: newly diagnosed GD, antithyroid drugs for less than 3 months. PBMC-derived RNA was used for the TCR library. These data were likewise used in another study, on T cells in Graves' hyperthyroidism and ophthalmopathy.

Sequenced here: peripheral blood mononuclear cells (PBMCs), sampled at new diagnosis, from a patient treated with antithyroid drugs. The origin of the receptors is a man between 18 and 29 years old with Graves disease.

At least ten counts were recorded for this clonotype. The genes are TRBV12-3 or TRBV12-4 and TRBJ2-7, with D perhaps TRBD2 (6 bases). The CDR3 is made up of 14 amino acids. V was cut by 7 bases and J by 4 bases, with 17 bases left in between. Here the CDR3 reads CASKGNSGDYEQYF. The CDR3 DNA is TGTGCCAGCAAAGGGAATAGCGGAGATTACGAGCAGTACTTC.

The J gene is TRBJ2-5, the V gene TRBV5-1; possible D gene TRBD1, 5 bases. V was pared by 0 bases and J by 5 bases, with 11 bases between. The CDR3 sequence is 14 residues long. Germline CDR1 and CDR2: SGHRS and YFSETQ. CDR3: CASSLGRGPETQYF. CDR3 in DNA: TGCGCCAGCAGCTTGGGTAGGGGCCCCGAGACCCAGTACTTC.

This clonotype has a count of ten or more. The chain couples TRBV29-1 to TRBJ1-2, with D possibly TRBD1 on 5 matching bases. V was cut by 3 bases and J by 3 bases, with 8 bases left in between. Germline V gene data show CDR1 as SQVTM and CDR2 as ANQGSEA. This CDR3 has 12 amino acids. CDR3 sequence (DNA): TGCAGCGTTGAGGGGGAGGACTATGGCTACACCTTC. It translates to CSVEGEDYGYTF.

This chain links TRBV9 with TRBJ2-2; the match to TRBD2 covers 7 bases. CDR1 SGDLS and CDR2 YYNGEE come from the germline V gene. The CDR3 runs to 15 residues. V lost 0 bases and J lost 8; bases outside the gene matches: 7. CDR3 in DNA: TGTGCCAGCAGCGTAGGTGTACTAGCGCCGGGGGAGCTGTTTTTT. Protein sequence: CASSVGVLAPGELFF.

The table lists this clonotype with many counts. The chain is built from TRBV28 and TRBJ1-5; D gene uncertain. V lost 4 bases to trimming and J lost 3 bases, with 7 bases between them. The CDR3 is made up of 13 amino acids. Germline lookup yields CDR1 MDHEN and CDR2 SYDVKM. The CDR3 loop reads CASSWSYNQPQHF. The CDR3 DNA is TGTGCCAGCAGTTGGAGCTACAATCAGCCCCAGCATTTT. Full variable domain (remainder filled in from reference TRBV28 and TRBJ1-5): DVKVTQSSRYLVKRTGEKVFLECVQDMDHENMFWYRQDPGLGLRLIYFSYDVKMKEKGDIPEGYSVSREKKERFSLILESASTNQTSMYLCASSWSYNQPQHFGDGTRLSIL.

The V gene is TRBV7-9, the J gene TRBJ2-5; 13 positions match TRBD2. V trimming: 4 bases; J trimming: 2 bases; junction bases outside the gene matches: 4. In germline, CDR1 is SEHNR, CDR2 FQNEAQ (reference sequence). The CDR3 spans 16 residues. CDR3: CASSSKTSGRQETQYF. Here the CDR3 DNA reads TGTGCCAGCAGCTCGAAGACTAGCGGGAGGCAAGAGACCCAGTACTTC.

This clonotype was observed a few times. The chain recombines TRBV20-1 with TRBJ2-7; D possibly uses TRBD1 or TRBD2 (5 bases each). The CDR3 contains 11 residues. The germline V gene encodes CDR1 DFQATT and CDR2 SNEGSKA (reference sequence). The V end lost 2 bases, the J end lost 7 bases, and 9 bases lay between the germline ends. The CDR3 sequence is CSARIWGEQYF. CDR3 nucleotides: TGCAGTGCTAGAATTTGGGGGGAGCAGTACTTC.

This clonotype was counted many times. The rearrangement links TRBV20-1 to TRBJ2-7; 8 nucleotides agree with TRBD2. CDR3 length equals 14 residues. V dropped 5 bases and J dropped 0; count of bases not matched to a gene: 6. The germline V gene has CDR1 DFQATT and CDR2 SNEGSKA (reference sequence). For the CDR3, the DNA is TGCAGTGCTGAGGAGACTAGCGCCTCCTACGAGCAGTACTTC. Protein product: CSAEETSASYEQYF.

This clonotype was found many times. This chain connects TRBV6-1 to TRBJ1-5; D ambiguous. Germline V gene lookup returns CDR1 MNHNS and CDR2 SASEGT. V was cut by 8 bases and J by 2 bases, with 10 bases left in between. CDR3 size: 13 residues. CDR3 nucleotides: TGTGCCAGCCGGAGGGCGGGCAATCAGCCCCAGCATTTT. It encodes CASRRAGNQPQHF.

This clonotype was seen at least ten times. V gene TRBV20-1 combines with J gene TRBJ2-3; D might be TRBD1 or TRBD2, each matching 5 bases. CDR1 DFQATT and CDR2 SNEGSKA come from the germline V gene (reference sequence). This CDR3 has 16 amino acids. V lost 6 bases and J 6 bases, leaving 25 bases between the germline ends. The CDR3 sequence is CSADSGSTGIEDTQYF. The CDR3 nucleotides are TGCAGTGCCGACAGCGGTAGTACGGGTATTGAGGATACGCAGTATTTT.

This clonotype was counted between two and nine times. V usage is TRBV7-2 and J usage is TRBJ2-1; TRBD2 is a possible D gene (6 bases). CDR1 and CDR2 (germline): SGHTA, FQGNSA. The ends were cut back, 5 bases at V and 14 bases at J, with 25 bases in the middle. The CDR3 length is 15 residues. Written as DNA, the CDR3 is TGTGCCAGCAGCCCTGGTTCTGCGGGACCCCGAGGGGAGTTCTTC. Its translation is CASSPGSAGPRGEFF.

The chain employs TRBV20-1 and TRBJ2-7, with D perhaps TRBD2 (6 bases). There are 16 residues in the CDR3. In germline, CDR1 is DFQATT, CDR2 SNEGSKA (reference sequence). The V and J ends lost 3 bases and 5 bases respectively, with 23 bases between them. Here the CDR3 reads CSASEEFRGIANEQYF. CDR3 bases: TGCAGTGCTAGTGAGGAGTTTCGGGGGATCGCCAACGAGCAGTACTTC.

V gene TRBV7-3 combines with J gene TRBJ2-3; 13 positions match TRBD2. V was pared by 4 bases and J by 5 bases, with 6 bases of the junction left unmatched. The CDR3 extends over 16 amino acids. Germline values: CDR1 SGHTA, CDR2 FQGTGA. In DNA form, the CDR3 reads TGTGCCAGCAGCTCTCGGACTAGCGGGAGTCAAGATACGCAGTATTTT. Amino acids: CASSSRTSGSQDTQYF.

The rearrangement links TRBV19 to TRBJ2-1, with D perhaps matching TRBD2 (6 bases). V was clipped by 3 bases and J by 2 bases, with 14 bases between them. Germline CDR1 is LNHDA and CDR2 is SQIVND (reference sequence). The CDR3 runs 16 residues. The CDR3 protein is CASSIHETRAYNEQFF. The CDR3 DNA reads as TGTGCCAGTAGTATTCATGAGACTAGAGCCTACAATGAGCAGTTCTTC.

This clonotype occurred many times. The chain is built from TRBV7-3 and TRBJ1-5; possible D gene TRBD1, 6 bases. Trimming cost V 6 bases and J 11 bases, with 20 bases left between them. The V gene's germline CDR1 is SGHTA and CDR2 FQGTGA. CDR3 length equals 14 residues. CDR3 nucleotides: TGTGCCAGCAGACGGGACACACCGCCGTTGACCCAGCATTTT. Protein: CASRRDTPPLTQHF.

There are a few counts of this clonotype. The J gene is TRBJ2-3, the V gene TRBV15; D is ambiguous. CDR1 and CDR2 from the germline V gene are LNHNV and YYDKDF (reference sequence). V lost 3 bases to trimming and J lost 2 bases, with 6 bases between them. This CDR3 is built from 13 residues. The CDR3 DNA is TGTGCCACCAGCAGTGCCCCCACAGATACGCAGTATTTT. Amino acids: CATSSAPTDTQYF.

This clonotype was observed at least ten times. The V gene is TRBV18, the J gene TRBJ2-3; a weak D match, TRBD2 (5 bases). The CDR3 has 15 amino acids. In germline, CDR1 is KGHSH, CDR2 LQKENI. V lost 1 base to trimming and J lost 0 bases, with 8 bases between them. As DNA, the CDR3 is TGTGCCAGCTCACCACTGAGGACTAGCACAGATACGCAGTATTTT. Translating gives CASSPLRTSTDTQYF. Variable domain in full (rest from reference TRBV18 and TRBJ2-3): NAGVMQNPRHLVRRRGQEARLRCSPMKGHSHVYWYRQLPEEGLKFMVYLQKENIIDESGMPKERFSAEFPKEGPSILRIQQVVRGDSAAYFCASSPLRTSTDTQYFGPGTRLTVL.

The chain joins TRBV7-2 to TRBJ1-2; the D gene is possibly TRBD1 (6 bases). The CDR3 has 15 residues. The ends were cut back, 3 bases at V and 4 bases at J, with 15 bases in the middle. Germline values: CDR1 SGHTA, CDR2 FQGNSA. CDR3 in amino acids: CASSFGKGGGYGYTF. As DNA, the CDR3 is TGTGCCAGCAGCTTCGGTAAAGGGGGAGGCTATGGCTACACCTTC. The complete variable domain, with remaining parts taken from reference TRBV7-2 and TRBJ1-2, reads GAGVSQSPSNKVTEKGKDVELRCDPISGHTALYWYRQSLGQGLEFLIYFQGNSAPDKSGLPSDRFSAERTGGSVSTLTIQRTQQEDSAVYLCASSFGKGGGYGYTFGSGTRLTVV.

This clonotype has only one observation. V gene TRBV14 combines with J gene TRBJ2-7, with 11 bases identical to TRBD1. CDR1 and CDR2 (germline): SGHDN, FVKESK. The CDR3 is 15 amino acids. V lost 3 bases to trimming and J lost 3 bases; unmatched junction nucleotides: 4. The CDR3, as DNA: TGTGCCAGCAGCCAGCCCGGGACAGGGGGCTACGAGCAGTACTTC. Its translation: CASSQPGTGGYEQYF.

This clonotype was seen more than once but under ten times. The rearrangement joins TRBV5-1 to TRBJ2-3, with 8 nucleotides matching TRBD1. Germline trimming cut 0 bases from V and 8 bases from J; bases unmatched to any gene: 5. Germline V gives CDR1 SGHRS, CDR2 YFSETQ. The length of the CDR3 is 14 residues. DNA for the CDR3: TGCGCCAGCAGCTTGGGTCCACAGGGGGGTACGCAGTATTTT. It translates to CASSLGPQGGTQYF.

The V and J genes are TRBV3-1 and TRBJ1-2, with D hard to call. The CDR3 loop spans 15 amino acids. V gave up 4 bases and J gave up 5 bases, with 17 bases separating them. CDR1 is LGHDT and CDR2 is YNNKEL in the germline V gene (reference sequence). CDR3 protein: CASSPSIQSQYGYTF. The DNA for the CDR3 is TGTGCCAGCAGCCCGAGTATTCAATCCCAGTATGGCTACACCTTC.

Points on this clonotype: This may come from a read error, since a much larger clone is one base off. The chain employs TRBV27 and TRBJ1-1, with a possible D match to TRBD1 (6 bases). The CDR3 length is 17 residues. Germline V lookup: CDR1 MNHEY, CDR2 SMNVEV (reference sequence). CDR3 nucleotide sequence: TGTGCCAGCAGTTCAACCGGGACAAGCGGGATAAACACTGAAGCTCTCTTT. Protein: CASSSTGTSGINTEALF.

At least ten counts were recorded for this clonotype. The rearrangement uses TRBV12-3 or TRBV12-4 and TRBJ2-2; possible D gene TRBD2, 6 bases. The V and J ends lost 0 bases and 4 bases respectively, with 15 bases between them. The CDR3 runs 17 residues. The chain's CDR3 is CASSLAFQGAGTGELFF. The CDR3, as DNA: TGTGCCAGCAGTTTAGCGTTCCAGGGAGCGGGCACCGGGGAGCTGTTTTTT.

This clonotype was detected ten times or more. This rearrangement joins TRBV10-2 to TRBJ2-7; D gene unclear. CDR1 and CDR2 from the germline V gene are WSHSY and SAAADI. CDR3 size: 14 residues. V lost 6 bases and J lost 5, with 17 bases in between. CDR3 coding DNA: TGCGCCAGCAGGAGGACCGGTTTCGTACACGAGCAGTACTTC. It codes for CASRRTGFVHEQYF.

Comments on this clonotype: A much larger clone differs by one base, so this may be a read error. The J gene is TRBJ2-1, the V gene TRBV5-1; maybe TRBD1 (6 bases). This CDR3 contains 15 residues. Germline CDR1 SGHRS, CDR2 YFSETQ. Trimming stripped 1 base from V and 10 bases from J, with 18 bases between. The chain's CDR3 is CASSLLGQRAREQFF. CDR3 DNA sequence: TGCGCCAGCAGCTTGCTCGGACAGAGGGCGAGGGAGCAGTTCTTC.

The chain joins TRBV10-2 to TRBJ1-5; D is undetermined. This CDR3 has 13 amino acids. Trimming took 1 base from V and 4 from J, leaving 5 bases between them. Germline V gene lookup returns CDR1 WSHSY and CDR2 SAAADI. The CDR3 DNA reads TGCGCCAGCAGTGAGTTTGGTAATCAGCCCCAGCATTTT. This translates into CASSEFGNQPQHF.

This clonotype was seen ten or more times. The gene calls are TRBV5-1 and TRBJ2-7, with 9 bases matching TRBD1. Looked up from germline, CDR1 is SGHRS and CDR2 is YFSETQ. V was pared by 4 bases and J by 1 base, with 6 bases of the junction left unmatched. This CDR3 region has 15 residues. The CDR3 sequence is CASSGGQGPSYEQYF. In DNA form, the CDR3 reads TGCGCCAGCAGCGGCGGACAGGGGCCATCCTACGAGCAGTACTTC. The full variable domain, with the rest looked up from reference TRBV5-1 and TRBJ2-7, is KAGVTQTPRYLIKTRGQQVTLSCSPISGHRSVSWYQQTPGQGLQFLFEYFSETQRNKGNFPGRFSGRQFSNSRSEMNVSTLELGDSALYLCASSGGQGPSYEQYFGPGTRLTVT.

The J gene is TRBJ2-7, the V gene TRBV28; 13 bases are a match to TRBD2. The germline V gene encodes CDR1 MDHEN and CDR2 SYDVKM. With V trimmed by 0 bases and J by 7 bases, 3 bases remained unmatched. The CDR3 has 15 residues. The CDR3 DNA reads TGTGCCAGCAGTTTATGGGGACTAGCGGGATATGAGCAGTACTTC. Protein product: CASSLWGLAGYEQYF.

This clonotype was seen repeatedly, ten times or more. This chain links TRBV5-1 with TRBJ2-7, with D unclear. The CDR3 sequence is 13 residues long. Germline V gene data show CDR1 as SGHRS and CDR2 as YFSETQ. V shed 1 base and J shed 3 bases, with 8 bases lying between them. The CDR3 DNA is TGCGCCAGCAGCTTGTATCCGGGCTACGAGCAGTACTTC. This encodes CASSLYPGYEQYF.

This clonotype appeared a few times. In nucleotides, the CDR3 is TGTGCCAGTAGCCAAGGGGGGTCCTATGGCTACACCTTC. It is translated as CASSQGGSYGYTF. J is TRBJ1-2 and V is TRBV19; D perhaps matches TRBD1 (6 bases). This CDR3 has 13 amino acids. The germline V and J ends were trimmed by 6 bases and 4 bases, with 12 bases remaining between them. Germline V gives CDR1 LNHDA, CDR2 SQIVND (reference sequence).

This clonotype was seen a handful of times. Here the CDR3 DNA reads TGTGCCAGCAGTGAAGCGGGGGCTAAGGGGAGGATGGGCAATCAGCCCCAGCATTTT. It specifies CASSEAGAKGRMGNQPQHF. V gene TRBV6-2 or TRBV6-3 combines with J gene TRBJ1-5; D possibly corresponds to TRBD1 (6 bases). V was shortened by 5 bases and J by 2 bases, with 25 bases between the two germline ends. Germline CDR1 MNHEY, CDR2 SVGEGT. The CDR3 extends over 19 amino acids.

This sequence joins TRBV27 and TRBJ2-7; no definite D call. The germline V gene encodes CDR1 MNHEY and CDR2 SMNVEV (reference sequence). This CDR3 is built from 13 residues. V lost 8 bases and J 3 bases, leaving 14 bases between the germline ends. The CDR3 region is CASSSLSNYEQYF. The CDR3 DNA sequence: TGTGCCAGCTCAAGCCTGAGCAACTACGAGCAGTACTTC.